Described below is a single T cell receptor beta chain sequence and its context. Its antigen is not identified. Trimming took 4 bases from V and 5 from J; bases not matched to a gene: 11. The germline V gene has CDR1 SGHTS and CDR2 YDEGEE. This CDR3 has 15 amino acids. Here immunoSEQ multiplex PCR was the method, and the copy in TCRdb shows in-frame clones only, minus some. The table has 100,000 or so clones, about 90% seen once. This specimen belongs to a study of T cell responses to AZD1222 COVID-19 vaccine. Findings and limits, study-wide: Baseline testing showed seropositivity in only a handful of AZD1222 recipients. Reports say nearly half of spike-specific TCRs go after unmutated variant regions. Clonal diversity may have been underestimated in mostly white British donors.

The source material was peripheral blood, sampled on day 0 of AZD1222 vaccination. The sequence was collected from an adult in good health. The rearrangement joins TRBV5-8 to TRBJ2-7, with TRBD1 matching over 8 bases. CDR3 region: CASSKYRDRWDEQYF. CDR3 sequence (DNA): TGTGCCAGCAGCAAGTACCGGGACAGGTGGGACGAGCAGTACTTC.